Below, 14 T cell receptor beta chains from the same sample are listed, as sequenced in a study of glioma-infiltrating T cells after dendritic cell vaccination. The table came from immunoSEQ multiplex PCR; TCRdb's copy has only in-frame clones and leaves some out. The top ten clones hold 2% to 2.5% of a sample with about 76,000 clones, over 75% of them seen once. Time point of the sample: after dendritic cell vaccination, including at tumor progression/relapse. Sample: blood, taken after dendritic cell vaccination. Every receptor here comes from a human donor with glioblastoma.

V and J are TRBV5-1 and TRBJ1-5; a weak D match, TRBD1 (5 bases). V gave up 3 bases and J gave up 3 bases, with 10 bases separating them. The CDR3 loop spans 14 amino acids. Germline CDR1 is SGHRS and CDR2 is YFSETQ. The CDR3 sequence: CASSSDSPNQPQHF. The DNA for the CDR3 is TGCGCCAGCAGCTCAGACAGTCCCAATCAGCCCCAGCATTTT.

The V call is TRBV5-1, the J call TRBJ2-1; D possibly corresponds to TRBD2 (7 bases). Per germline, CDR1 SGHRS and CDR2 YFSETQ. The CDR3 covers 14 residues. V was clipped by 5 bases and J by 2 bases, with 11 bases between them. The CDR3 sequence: CASREGGAYNEQFF. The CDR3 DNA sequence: TGCGCCAGCAGGGAGGGGGGGGCCTACAATGAGCAGTTCTTC.

The CDR3 region is CASSNLRDSVYGYTF. Here the CDR3 DNA reads TGTGCCAGCAGCAACCTCCGGGACAGCGTTTATGGCTACACCTTC. The gene calls are TRBV14 and TRBJ1-2, with 7 bases lining up with TRBD1. The CDR3 totals 15 residues. The V gene end was trimmed by 5 bases and the J gene end by 5 bases; junction bases not matched to a gene: 11. Per the germline V gene, CDR1 is SGHDN and CDR2 is FVKESK.

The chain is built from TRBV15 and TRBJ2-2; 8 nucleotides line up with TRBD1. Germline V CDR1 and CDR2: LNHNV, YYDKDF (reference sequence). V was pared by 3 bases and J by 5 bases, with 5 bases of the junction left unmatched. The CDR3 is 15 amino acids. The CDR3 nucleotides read TGTGCCACCAGCAGCGGACAGGGCGGGACCGGGGAGCTGTTTTTT. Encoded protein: CATSSGQGGTGELFF. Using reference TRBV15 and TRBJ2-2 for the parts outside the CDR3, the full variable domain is DAMVIQNPRYQVTQFGKPVTLSCSQTLNHNVMYWYQQKSSQAPKLLFHYYDKDFNNEADTPDNFQSRRPNTSFCFLDIRSPGLGDTAMYLCATSSGQGGTGELFFGEGSRLTVL.

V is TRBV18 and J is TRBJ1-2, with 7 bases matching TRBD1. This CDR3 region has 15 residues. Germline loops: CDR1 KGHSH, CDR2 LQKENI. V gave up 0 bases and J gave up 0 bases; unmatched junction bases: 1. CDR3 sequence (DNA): TGTGCCAGCTCACCACCGACAGGGACTAACTATGGCTACACCTTC. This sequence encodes CASSPPTGTNYGYTF.

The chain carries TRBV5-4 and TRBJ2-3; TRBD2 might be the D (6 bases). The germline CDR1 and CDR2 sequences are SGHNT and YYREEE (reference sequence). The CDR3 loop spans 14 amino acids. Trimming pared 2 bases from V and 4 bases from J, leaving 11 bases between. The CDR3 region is CASSFGGDADTQYF. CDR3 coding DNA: TGTGCCAGCAGCTTTGGAGGGGATGCAGATACGCAGTATTTT.

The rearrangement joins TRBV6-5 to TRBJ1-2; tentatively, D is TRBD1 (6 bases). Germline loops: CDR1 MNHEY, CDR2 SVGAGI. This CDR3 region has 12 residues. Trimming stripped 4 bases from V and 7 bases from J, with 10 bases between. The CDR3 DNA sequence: TGTGCCAGCAGTTGGGGAGGGGGTGGCTACACCTTC. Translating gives CASSWGGGGYTF.

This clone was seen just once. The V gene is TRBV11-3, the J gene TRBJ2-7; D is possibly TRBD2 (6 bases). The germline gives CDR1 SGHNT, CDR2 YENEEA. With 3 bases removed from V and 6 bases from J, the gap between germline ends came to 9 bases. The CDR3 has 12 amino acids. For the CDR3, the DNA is TGTGCCAGCAGCTTCGGACTAACCGAGCAGTACTTC. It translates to CASSFGLTEQYF.

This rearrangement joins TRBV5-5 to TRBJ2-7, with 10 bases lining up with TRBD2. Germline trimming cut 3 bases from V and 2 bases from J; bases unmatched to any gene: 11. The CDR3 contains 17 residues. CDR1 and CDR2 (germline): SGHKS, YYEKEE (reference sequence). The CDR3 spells CASSYEREGAGTYEQYF. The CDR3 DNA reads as TGTGCCAGCAGCTATGAGCGGGAGGGGGCGGGCACCTACGAGCAGTACTTC.

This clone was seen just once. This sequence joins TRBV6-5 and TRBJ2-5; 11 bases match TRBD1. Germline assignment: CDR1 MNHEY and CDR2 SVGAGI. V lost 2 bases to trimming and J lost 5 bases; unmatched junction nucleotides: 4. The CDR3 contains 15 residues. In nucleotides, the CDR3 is TGTGCCAGCAGTTACGGGACAGGGGGAGGTGAGACCCAGTACTTC. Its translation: CASSYGTGGGETQYF.

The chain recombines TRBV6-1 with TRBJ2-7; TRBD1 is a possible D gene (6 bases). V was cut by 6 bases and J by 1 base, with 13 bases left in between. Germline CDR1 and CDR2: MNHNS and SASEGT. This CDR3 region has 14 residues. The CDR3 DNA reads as TGTGCCAGCAGCCCTAGGGGGAGTTCCTACGAGCAGTACTTC. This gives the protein CASSPRGSSYEQYF.

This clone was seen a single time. The CDR3 DNA reads TGTGCCAGCAGCTTACTAGGAGGGGGGGACGAGCAGTACTTC. Encoded protein: CASSLLGGGDEQYF. The chain joins TRBV7-9 to TRBJ2-7, with D perhaps TRBD2 (7 bases). The V and J ends lost 2 bases and 5 bases respectively, with 13 bases between them. The length of the CDR3 is 14 residues. CDR1 is SEHNR, CDR2 FQNEAQ, per germline (reference sequence).

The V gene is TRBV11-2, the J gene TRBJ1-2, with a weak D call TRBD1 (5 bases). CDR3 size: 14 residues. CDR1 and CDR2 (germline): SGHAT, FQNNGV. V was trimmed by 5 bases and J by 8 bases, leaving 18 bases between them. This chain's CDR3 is CASSRTPWGEGYTF. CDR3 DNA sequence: TGTGCCAGCAGCCGGACCCCCTGGGGGGAGGGCTACACCTTC.

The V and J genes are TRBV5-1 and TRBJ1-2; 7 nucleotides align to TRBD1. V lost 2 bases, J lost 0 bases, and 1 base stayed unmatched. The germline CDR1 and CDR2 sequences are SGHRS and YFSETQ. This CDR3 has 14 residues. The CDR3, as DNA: TGCGCCAGCAGCTTCGGGACAGCTAACTATGGCTACACCTTC. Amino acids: CASSFGTANYGYTF.